The rows below give T cell receptor beta chains drawn from one sample of a study of blood T cell repertoires in COVID-19. Method: immunoSEQ multiplex PCR; TCRdb's copy keeps in-frame clones and lacks some. The data contain about 200,000 clones, about 90% of them singletons. The specimen sequenced was peripheral blood. The receptors originated from a woman in her forties or fifties with acute or convalescent COVID-19. The CDR3 runs from the conserved cysteine through the conserved F or W. Fields, in order: D gene, J gene, clone size, V gene, CDR3 protein, CDR3 DNA. The D gene is left open where the match is weak. Clone size is stated in some rows and not others, as once, few, many or a class when expanded.

d_gene: -; j_gene: TRBJ1-5; abundance: -; v_gene: TRBV5-8; CDR3aa: CASSFEGRGNQPQHF; CDR3nt: TGTGCCAGCAGTTTCGAGGGTAGGGGCAATCAGCCCCAGCATTTT
d_gene: -; j_gene: TRBJ1-4; abundance: -; v_gene: TRBV29-1; CDR3aa: CSVADRSANEKLFF; CDR3nt: TGCAGCGTCGCTGACAGATCGGCTAATGAAAAACTGTTTTTT
d_gene: -; j_gene: TRBJ1-4; abundance: -; v_gene: TRBV6-5; CDR3aa: CASLRWTNEKLFF; CDR3nt: TGTGCCAGCCTCCGGTGGACTAATGAAAAACTGTTTTTT
d_gene: -; j_gene: TRBJ2-5; abundance: -; v_gene: TRBV30; CDR3aa: CAWSVLETQYF; CDR3nt: TGTGCCTGGAGTGTACTCGAGACCCAGTACTTC
d_gene: -; j_gene: TRBJ2-5; abundance: -; v_gene: TRBV5-1; CDR3aa: CASSLRLAEETQYF; CDR3nt: TGCGCCAGCAGCCTGAGGCTAGCTGAAGAGACCCAGTACTTC
d_gene: -; j_gene: TRBJ1-2; abundance: few; v_gene: TRBV27; CDR3aa: CASSFLSSHTYGYTF; CDR3nt: TGTGCCAGCAGTTTTTTATCGTCCCACACCTATGGCTACACCTTC
d_gene: -; j_gene: TRBJ1-2; abundance: -; v_gene: TRBV10-2; CDR3aa: CASSRTAPNYGYTF; CDR3nt: TGCGCCAGCAGTCGGACAGCCCCTAACTATGGCTACACCTTC
d_gene: TRBD1; j_gene: TRBJ2-1; abundance: -; v_gene: TRBV7-8; CDR3aa: CASSLEGAWGYNEQFF; CDR3nt: TGTGCCAGCAGCTTAGAGGGGGCCTGGGGGTACAATGAGCAGTTCTTC
d_gene: -; j_gene: TRBJ1-1; abundance: -; v_gene: TRBV18; CDR3aa: CASSPPTLGHRTEAFF; CDR3nt: TGTGCCAGCTCACCACCGACGCTGGGACACCGCACTGAAGCTTTCTTT
d_gene: TRBD1; j_gene: TRBJ2-2; abundance: -; v_gene: TRBV5-5; CDR3aa: CASSARQGNGELFF; CDR3nt: TGTGCCAGCAGCGCCCGACAGGGCAACGGGGAGCTGTTTTTT
d_gene: -; j_gene: TRBJ1-2; abundance: -; v_gene: TRBV12-3/TRBV12-4; CDR3aa: CASSLSTGYTF; CDR3nt: TGTGCCAGCAGTTTATCCACAGGCTACACCTTC
d_gene: -; j_gene: TRBJ1-4; abundance: -; v_gene: TRBV11-2; CDR3aa: CASSLGGGASTNEKLFF; CDR3nt: TGTGCCAGCAGCTTAGGTGGGGGGGCGTCAACTAATGAAAAACTGTTTTTT
d_gene: -; j_gene: TRBJ1-1; abundance: -; v_gene: TRBV6-5; CDR3aa: CASRLPGQNTEAFF; CDR3nt: TGTGCCAGCAGGCTCCCGGGACAGAACACTGAAGCTTTCTTT
d_gene: TRBD2; j_gene: TRBJ2-2; abundance: -; v_gene: TRBV4-2; CDR3aa: CASSQDSLAGGLRGTGELFF; CDR3nt: TGTGCCAGCAGCCAAGACTCCCTAGCGGGGGGGCTTCGCGGCACCGGGGAGCTGTTTTTT
d_gene: TRBD1; j_gene: TRBJ1-1; abundance: -; v_gene: TRBV6-2/TRBV6-3; CDR3aa: CASSSLQGAWTEAFF; CDR3nt: TGTGCCAGCAGTAGCTTACAGGGGGCTTGGACTGAAGCTTTCTTT
d_gene: TRBD1; j_gene: TRBJ1-1; abundance: -; v_gene: TRBV5-1; CDR3aa: CASSPGQTNTEAFF; CDR3nt: TGCGCCAGCAGCCCGGGACAGACGAACACTGAAGCTTTCTTT
d_gene: -; j_gene: TRBJ2-4; abundance: -; v_gene: TRBV5-5; CDR3aa: CASSSPRDTAKNIQYF; CDR3nt: TGTGCCAGCAGCTCTCCCAGGGATACGGCCAAAAACATTCAGTACTTC
d_gene: TRBD1; j_gene: TRBJ2-1; abundance: -; v_gene: TRBV24-1; CDR3aa: CATSPGGLEQFF; CDR3nt: TGTGCCACCAGTCCAGGGGGCTTGGAGCAGTTCTTC
d_gene: -; j_gene: TRBJ2-7; abundance: -; v_gene: TRBV7-2; CDR3aa: CASSATQGIGEQYF; CDR3nt: TGTGCCAGCAGCGCGACCCAGGGGATAGGTGAGCAGTACTTC
d_gene: -; j_gene: TRBJ2-3; abundance: -; v_gene: TRBV3-1/TRBV3-2; CDR3aa: CASSTQAWTDTQYF; CDR3nt: TGTGCCAGCAGCACACAGGCTTGGACAGATACGCAGTATTTT
d_gene: -; j_gene: TRBJ1-6; abundance: few; v_gene: TRBV27; CDR3aa: CASSPLSPGEGSPLHF; CDR3nt: TGTGCCAGCAGTCCCCTTTCCCCAGGGGAGGGTTCACCCCTCCACTTT
d_gene: -; j_gene: TRBJ1-2; abundance: -; v_gene: TRBV5-4; CDR3aa: CASSLNSPNYGYTF; CDR3nt: TGTGCCAGCAGCTTGAACAGCCCTAACTATGGCTACACCTTC
d_gene: TRBD1; j_gene: TRBJ1-2; abundance: -; v_gene: TRBV7-2; CDR3aa: CASSQAGTGHGYTF; CDR3nt: TGTGCCAGCAGCCAGGCCGGGACAGGGCATGGCTACACCTTC
d_gene: -; j_gene: TRBJ2-5; abundance: -; v_gene: TRBV3-1/TRBV3-2; CDR3aa: CASSPGGIQETQYF; CDR3nt: TGTGCCAGCAGCCCTGGGGGGATTCAAGAGACCCAGTACTTC
d_gene: -; j_gene: TRBJ1-3; abundance: -; v_gene: TRBV5-8; CDR3aa: CASIRMWRASGNTIYF; CDR3nt: TGTGCCAGCATCCGGATGTGGAGGGCCTCTGGAAACACCATATATTTT
d_gene: TRBD2; j_gene: TRBJ2-3; abundance: -; v_gene: TRBV5-4; CDR3aa: CASSWEWTSGIPDDTQYF; CDR3nt: TGTGCCAGCAGCTGGGAATGGACTAGCGGGATACCAGACGATACGCAGTATTTT
d_gene: TRBD1; j_gene: TRBJ1-2; abundance: -; v_gene: TRBV12-3/TRBV12-4; CDR3aa: CASSPGAGGSYTF; CDR3nt: TGTGCCAGCAGCCCCGGGGCAGGGGGGTCCTACACCTTC
d_gene: -; j_gene: TRBJ1-2; abundance: once; v_gene: TRBV3-1/TRBV3-2; CDR3aa: CASSPWESYGYTF; CDR3nt: TGTGCCAGCAGTCCTTGGGAGTCCTATGGCTACACCTTC
d_gene: -; j_gene: TRBJ1-5; abundance: -; v_gene: TRBV19; CDR3aa: CASSPGGLGNQPQHF; CDR3nt: TGTGCCAGTAGTCCGGGGGGCCTGGGCAATCAGCCCCAGCATTTT
d_gene: -; j_gene: TRBJ1-1; abundance: -; v_gene: TRBV11-2; CDR3aa: CASSTGLLNEAFF; CDR3nt: TGTGCCAGCAGCACCGGACTCCTAAATGAAGCTTTCTTT
d_gene: -; j_gene: TRBJ1-5; abundance: -; v_gene: TRBV21-1; CDR3aa: CASSKVKGASNQPQHF; CDR3nt: TGTGCCAGCAGCAAAGTTAAGGGGGCGAGCAATCAGCCCCAGCATTTT
d_gene: -; j_gene: TRBJ1-5; abundance: -; v_gene: TRBV6-5; CDR3aa: CASSIASTYQPQHF; CDR3nt: TGTGCCAGCAGTATAGCCTCAACCTATCAGCCCCAGCATTTT
d_gene: -; j_gene: TRBJ2-6; abundance: -; v_gene: TRBV7-9; CDR3aa: CASSLGVVGANVLTF; CDR3nt: TGTGCCAGCAGCTTAGGAGTAGTTGGGGCCAACGTCCTGACTTTC
d_gene: -; j_gene: TRBJ1-5; abundance: -; v_gene: TRBV6-5; CDR3aa: CASSFDSQPQHF; CDR3nt: TGTGCCAGCAGTTTTGACAGCCAGCCCCAGCATTTT
d_gene: -; j_gene: TRBJ1-3; abundance: -; v_gene: TRBV9; CDR3aa: CASSVEHSGNTIYF; CDR3nt: TGTGCCAGCAGCGTAGAGCACTCTGGAAACACCATATATTTT
d_gene: -; j_gene: TRBJ2-2; abundance: -; v_gene: TRBV5-1; CDR3aa: CASSFSLADTGELFF; CDR3nt: TGCGCCAGCAGCTTTTCTCTAGCCGACACCGGGGAGCTGTTTTTT
d_gene: TRBD1; j_gene: TRBJ1-3; abundance: -; v_gene: TRBV30; CDR3aa: CAWSVGGGGGNTIYF; CDR3nt: TGTGCCTGGAGTGTAGGAGGGGGCGGTGGAAACACCATATATTTT
d_gene: -; j_gene: TRBJ1-6; abundance: -; v_gene: TRBV6-1; CDR3aa: CASSEAPGYAGGSPLHF; CDR3nt: TGTGCCAGCAGTGAAGCCCCGGGCTACGCGGGCGGTTCACCCCTCCACTTT
d_gene: TRBD2; j_gene: TRBJ2-1; abundance: few; v_gene: TRBV7-2; CDR3aa: CASTLGGSGAPSYNEQFF; CDR3nt: TGTGCCAGCACCCTAGGAGGTAGCGGGGCCCCCTCCTACAATGAGCAGTTCTTC
d_gene: -; j_gene: TRBJ2-7; abundance: -; v_gene: TRBV11-3; CDR3aa: CASKARRGLGTYSYEQYF; CDR3nt: TGTGCCAGCAAAGCTCGGCGGGGATTGGGGACTTACTCCTACGAGCAGTACTTC
d_gene: -; j_gene: TRBJ2-5; abundance: -; v_gene: TRBV18; CDR3aa: CASSPRDNQETQYF; CDR3nt: TGTGCCAGCTCACCACGGGACAACCAAGAGACCCAGTACTTC
d_gene: -; j_gene: TRBJ2-1; abundance: few; v_gene: TRBV7-2; CDR3aa: CATGPRGYNEQFF; CDR3nt: TGTGCAACGGGCCCTAGGGGGTACAATGAGCAGTTCTTC
d_gene: -; j_gene: TRBJ1-6; abundance: -; v_gene: TRBV19; CDR3aa: CASTTEDRGNSPLHF; CDR3nt: TGTGCCAGTACAACCGAAGACCGCGGTAATTCACCCCTCCACTTT
d_gene: TRBD1; j_gene: TRBJ2-3; abundance: -; v_gene: TRBV10-2; CDR3aa: CASSGTGSLHTQYF; CDR3nt: TGCGCCAGCAGCGGGACAGGGTCTCTTCATACGCAGTATTTT
d_gene: TRBD2; j_gene: TRBJ2-2; abundance: -; v_gene: TRBV7-3; CDR3aa: CASSLGTSGTTGELFF; CDR3nt: TGTGCCAGCAGCTTGGGGACTAGCGGTACCACCGGGGAGCTGTTTTTT
d_gene: TRBD1; j_gene: TRBJ2-1; abundance: -; v_gene: TRBV7-6; CDR3aa: CASSSTPGQGAYEQFF; CDR3nt: TGTGCCAGCAGCTCCACCCCGGGACAGGGGGCCTATGAGCAGTTCTTC
d_gene: -; j_gene: TRBJ2-7; abundance: -; v_gene: TRBV11-1; CDR3aa: CASSSSRKRFEQYF; CDR3nt: TGTGCCAGCAGCTCGTCCAGGAAAAGGTTCGAGCAGTACTTC
d_gene: -; j_gene: TRBJ2-5; abundance: -; v_gene: TRBV5-6; CDR3aa: CASSFLGAETQYF; CDR3nt: TGTGCCAGCAGCTTTCTAGGGGCGGAGACCCAGTACTTC